This T cell receptor beta chain emerged from a study of lymphopenia after photon versus proton radiotherapy. The CDR3 is 13 residues long. The V end lost 0 bases, the J end lost 5 bases, and 5 bases lay between the germline ends. Per the germline V gene, CDR1 is SGDLS and CDR2 is YYNGEE. Produced via immunoSEQ multiplex PCR; TCRdb's table is partial and in-frame only. The sample holds roughly 23,000 clones, about 93% seen once. Worth noting for this clone: Its antigen is unidentified.

Broader study findings: Only patients who died were analyzed for survival; proton advantage is unproven. Photon-treated patients lost naive T cells and TCR diversity; proton-treated stayed stable.

V gene TRBV9 combines with J gene TRBJ2-2; unclear D gene. The clonotype was recovered from a woman aged 70-85 years with pancreatic cancer. Some clones in this sample may be carry-over from other donors' samples. Here the sequenced sample was peripheral blood, taken from a patient treated with proton-based radiotherapy. The CDR3 sequence: CASSVGGTGELFF. In nucleotides, the CDR3 is TGTGCCAGCAGCGTAGGGGGAACCGGGGAGCTGTTTTTT. Complete variable domain (other parts from reference TRBV9 and TRBJ2-2): DSGVTQTPKHLITATGQRVTLRCSPRSGDLSVYWYQQSLDQGLQFLIQYYNGEERAKGNILERFSAQQFPDLHSELNLSSLELGDSALYFCASSVGGTGELFFGEGSRLTVL.